This T cell receptor (beta chain) was found in a study of metastatic and nonmetastatic thyroid tumors. About the research overall: Repertoires from malignant and benign thyroid patients were compared across blood and tumor or nodule tissue. The study's findings and limits: Across blood and tumor, TCR beta diversity in malignant thyroid tumors was reportedly significantly higher than in benign nodules.

This clone occurred a few times. Its antigen is not known. A junction boundary mismatches the germline segment, possibly from a read error. Germline V gene lookup returns CDR1 MDHEN and CDR2 SYDVKM. CDR3 length: 13 residues. Thyroid surgery took place with no prior treatment in any patient. As processed by the authors: A papillary thyroid cancer distant-metastasis classifier was built from CDR3 differences across clinicopathological groups. MiXCR re-clonotyped the PCR reads for TCRdb. In this record, the V and J calls reflect TCRdb's handling and not the investigators' own analysis. This table holds some 20,000 clones, under 25% found once.

The rearrangement uses TRBV28 and TRBJ2-2; D may match TRBD1 or TRBD2 (6 bases each). The TCR sequence derives from a female donor with papillary thyroid cancer or a benign thyroid nodule (not recorded which). Some clones in this sample may be carry-over from other donors' samples. The sequenced sample consisted of tumor tissue. The CDR3 spells CAITHGGTGDLFF. CDR3 coding DNA: TGTGCCATCACCCACGGGGGCACCGGGGATCTGTTTTTT.